Each of the 6 T cell receptor beta chains below was sequenced from the same sample in a study of Ad26.COV2.S vaccination and SARS-CoV-2 variants. Repertoires were generated with immunoSEQ multiplex PCR, while TCRdb's copy carries only in-frame clones and drops some. This sample has some 410,000 clones, with 92% found just once. Treatment defined: over 15 received Ad26.COV2.S at low or high dose, single or two shots; several received placebo; per-sample allocation not given. Samples were taken on day 63 after the first vaccine or placebo injection. Here the sequenced sample was peripheral blood, taken in a trial of Ad26.COV2.S vaccine versus placebo. Source of these receptors: a person aged 18-60 years who received the Ad26.COV2.S COVID-19 vaccine or a placebo.

The V and J genes are TRBV28 and TRBJ2-7; TRBD2 agrees at 7 bases. Germline loops: CDR1 MDHEN, CDR2 SYDVKM. CDR3 length: 14 residues. Trimming took 8 bases from V and 2 from J; bases not matched to a gene: 9. The CDR3 DNA follows: TGTGCCAGCCACCGTGGGGAGGGGACCTACGAGCAGTACTTC. As protein: CASHRGEGTYEQYF.

This chain uses TRBV7-6 with TRBJ2-3; TRBD2 matches at 7 bases. CDR3 length equals 16 residues. Germline V gives CDR1 SGHVS, CDR2 FNYEAQ. Trimming cost V 2 bases and J 6 bases; bases outside gene matches: 11. The DNA for the CDR3 is TGTGCCAGCAGCTTACATGGGGCGGGGGACTCCGATACGCAGTATTTT. Its translation is CASSLHGAGDSDTQYF.

On this clone: This sample includes further DNA sequences coding for the same CDR3. The chain combines TRBV4-3 with TRBJ2-7; tentative D call: TRBD1 (6 bases). CDR1 is LGHNA, CDR2 YSLEER, per germline. There are 15 residues in the CDR3. The V and J ends lost 0 bases and 2 bases respectively, with 11 bases between them. This CDR3 is CASSQDRGLPYEQYF. The CDR3, as DNA: TGCGCCAGCAGCCAAGACAGGGGATTACCCTACGAGCAGTACTTC.

The V gene is TRBV7-9, the J gene TRBJ2-7; perhaps TRBD1 as D (5 bases). Trimming pared 3 bases from V and 3 bases from J, leaving 12 bases between. Germline-derived CDR1 and CDR2 are SEHNR and FQNEAQ (reference sequence). The CDR3 sequence is 14 residues long. The CDR3 coding sequence is TGTGCCAGCAGCTTGGCGACAGAACTCTACGAGCAGTACTTC. Protein product: CASSLATELYEQYF.

The chain carries TRBV10-2 and TRBJ2-7, with 7 positions matching TRBD1. This CDR3 is built from 14 residues. Germline-derived CDR1 and CDR2 are WSHSY and SAAADI. Trimming took 7 bases from V and 5 from J; bases not matched to a gene: 11. The CDR3 loop reads CASNFNDRAHEQYF. For the CDR3, the DNA is TGCGCCAGCAATTTCAACGACAGGGCCCACGAGCAGTACTTC.

This chain links TRBV15 with TRBJ2-3; D might be TRBD2 (6 bases). Germline V lookup: CDR1 LNHNV, CDR2 YYDKDF (reference sequence). Trimming cost V 3 bases and J 2 bases, with 15 bases left between them. This CDR3 comprises 16 residues. The CDR3 region is CATSRLGGRHTDTQYF. The CDR3, as DNA: TGTGCCACCAGCAGGCTAGGAGGGAGACACACAGATACGCAGTATTTT.